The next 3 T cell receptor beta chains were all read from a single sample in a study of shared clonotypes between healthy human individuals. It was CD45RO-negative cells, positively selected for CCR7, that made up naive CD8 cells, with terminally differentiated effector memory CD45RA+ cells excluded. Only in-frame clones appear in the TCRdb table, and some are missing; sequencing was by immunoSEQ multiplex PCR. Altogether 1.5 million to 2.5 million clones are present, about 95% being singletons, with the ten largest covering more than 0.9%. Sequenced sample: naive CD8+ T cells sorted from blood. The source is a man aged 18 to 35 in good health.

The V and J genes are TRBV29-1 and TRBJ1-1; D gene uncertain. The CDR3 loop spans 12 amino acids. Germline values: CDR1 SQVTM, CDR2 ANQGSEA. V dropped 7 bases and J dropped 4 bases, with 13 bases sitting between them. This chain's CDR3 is CSALAEGTEAFF. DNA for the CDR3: TGCAGCGCCCTCGCTGAAGGCACTGAAGCTTTCTTT.

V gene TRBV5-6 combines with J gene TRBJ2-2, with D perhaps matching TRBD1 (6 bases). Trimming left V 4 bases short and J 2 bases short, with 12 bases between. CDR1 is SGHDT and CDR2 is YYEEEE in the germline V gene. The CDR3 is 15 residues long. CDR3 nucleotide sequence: TGTGCCAGCAGCCCGGGACACTTCAACACCGGGGAGCTGTTTTTT. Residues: CASSPGHFNTGELFF.

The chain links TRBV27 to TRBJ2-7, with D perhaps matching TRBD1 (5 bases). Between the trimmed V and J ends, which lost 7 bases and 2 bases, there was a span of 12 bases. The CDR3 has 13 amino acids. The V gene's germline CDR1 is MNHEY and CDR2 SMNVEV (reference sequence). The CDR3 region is CASKGYETYEQYF. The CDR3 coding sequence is TGTGCCAGCAAGGGGTACGAAACCTACGAGCAGTACTTC.